A selection of T cell receptor beta chains follows, all from one sample in a study of OX40 agonist ivuxolimab in advanced cancers. Profiling relied on immunoSEQ multiplex PCR, and the TCRdb table lists in-frame clones only, not all of them. The sample includes some 81,000 clones, approximately 85% of them seen just once. The sample here was CD4+ or CD8+ T cells sorted from blood, taken in a trial of the OX40 agonist ivuxolimab. The source is an adult with an advanced solid tumor such as melanoma, head and neck, liver or kidney cancer. CDR3s include the opening cysteine and the closing phenylalanine or tryptophan. The D gene is left open where the match is weak. Size is stated for part of the rows, as once, few or many counts, or as a class when the clone is expanded.

>.|TRBJ2-5|.|TRBV7-2|14
TGTGCCAGCAGCCTACGACTAAACCAAGAGACCCAGTACTTC
CASSLRLNQETQYF
>.|TRBJ2-1|.|TRBV5-6|11
TGTGCCAGCAGCTCCTACAATGAGCAGTTCTTC
CASSSYNEQFF
>.|TRBJ1-1|TRBD1|TRBV7-9|19
TGTGCCAGCAGCCGCAAGGGGATAAACAGGGGGGGTATGAACACTGAAGCTTTCTTT
CASSRKGINRGGMNTEAFF
>.|TRBJ2-3|.|TRBV7-2|13
TGTGCCAGCAGCTCCGCCTCCACAGATACGCAGTATTTT
CASSSASTDTQYF
>.|TRBJ2-7|.|TRBV2|14
TGTGCCAGCTTAGGAACAGGGGGGGCCTACGAGCAGTACTTC
CASLGTGGAYEQYF
>.|TRBJ2-6|.|TRBV30|17
TGTGCCTGGAGTCCTAGGGACCGCGGCTCTGGGGCCAACGTCCTGACTTTC
CAWSPRDRGSGANVLTF
>once|TRBJ2-2|.|TRBV9|14
TGTGCCAGCAGCGAGGGATTCAGCTACGGGGAGCTGTTTTTT
CASSEGFSYGELFF
>.|TRBJ2-3|.|TRBV7-9|12
TGTGTAGGGAGCTCCGGGGGAGATACGCAGTATTTT
CVGSSGGDTQYF
>.|TRBJ1-1|TRBD1|TRBV7-2|15
TGTGCCAGCAGCGTGACAGGGATGGTGAACACTGAAGCTTTCTTT
CASSVTGMVNTEAFF
>.|TRBJ2-1|.|TRBV5-1|15
TGCGCCAGCAGCTTGGCCTGGGGCCGGATCTATGAGCAGTTCTTC
CASSLAWGRIYEQFF
>few|TRBJ1-2|.|TRBV30|15
TGTGCCTGGAGTCCCCAGGGCCTGAGTAACTATGGCTACACCTTC
CAWSPQGLSNYGYTF
>.|TRBJ1-6|.|TRBV11-2|14
TGTGCCAGCAGCCCGGACAGCAATAATTCACCCCTCCACTTT
CASSPDSNNSPLHF
>.|TRBJ2-1|.|TRBV6-4|13
TGTGCCAGCAGTGACTGGGAGAACAATGAGCAGTTCTTC
CASSDWENNEQFF
>.|TRBJ2-5|TRBD2|TRBV19|17
TGTGCCAGTAGTACCCTCCCTAGCGGGGGTTCACAAGAGACCCAGTACTTC
CASSTLPSGGSQETQYF
>.|TRBJ2-5|TRBD1|TRBV2|15
TGTGCCAGCAGAAGTGACAGGGGAGGTAGAGAGACCCAGTACTTC
CASRSDRGGRETQYF
>.|TRBJ1-2|TRBD1|TRBV18|18
TGTGCCAGCTCTCCCCGACCACTTCCGACAGGGGCCGACTATGGCTACACCTTC
CASSPRPLPTGADYGYTF
>.|TRBJ1-4|TRBD1|TRBV9|15
TGTGCCAGCAGCGTAGAAACAGGGGGCAACGAAAAACTGTTTTTT
CASSVETGGNEKLFF
>.|TRBJ1-2|TRBD1|TRBV5-1|17
TGCGCCAGCAGCTTGGAAGGCAGGGGGACTATTAACTATGGCTACACCTTC
CASSLEGRGTINYGYTF